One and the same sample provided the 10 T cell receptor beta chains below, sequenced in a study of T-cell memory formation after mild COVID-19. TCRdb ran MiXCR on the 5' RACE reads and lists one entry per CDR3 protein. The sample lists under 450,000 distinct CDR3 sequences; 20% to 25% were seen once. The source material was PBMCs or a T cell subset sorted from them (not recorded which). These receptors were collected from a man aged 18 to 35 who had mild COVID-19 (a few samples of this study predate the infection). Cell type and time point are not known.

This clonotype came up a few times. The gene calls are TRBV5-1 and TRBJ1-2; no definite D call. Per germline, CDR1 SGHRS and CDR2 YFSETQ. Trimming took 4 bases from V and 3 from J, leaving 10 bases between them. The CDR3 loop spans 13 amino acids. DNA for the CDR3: TGCGCCAGCAGCCCGACTAGAGACTATGGCTACACCTTC. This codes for CASSPTRDYGYTF.

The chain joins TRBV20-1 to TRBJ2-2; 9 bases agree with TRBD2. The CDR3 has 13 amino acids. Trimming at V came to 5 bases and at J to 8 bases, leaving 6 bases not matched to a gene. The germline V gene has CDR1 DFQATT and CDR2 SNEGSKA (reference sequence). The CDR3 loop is CSAPGTSSGELFF. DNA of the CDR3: TGCAGTGCTCCCGGGACTAGCAGTGGGGAGCTGTTTTTT.

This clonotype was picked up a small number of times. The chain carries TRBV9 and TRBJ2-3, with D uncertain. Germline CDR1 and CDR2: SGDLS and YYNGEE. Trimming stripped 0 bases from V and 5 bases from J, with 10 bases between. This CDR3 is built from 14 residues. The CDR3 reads CASSVVGAIDTQYF. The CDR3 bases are TGTGCCAGCAGCGTAGTTGGAGCAATAGATACGCAGTATTTT.

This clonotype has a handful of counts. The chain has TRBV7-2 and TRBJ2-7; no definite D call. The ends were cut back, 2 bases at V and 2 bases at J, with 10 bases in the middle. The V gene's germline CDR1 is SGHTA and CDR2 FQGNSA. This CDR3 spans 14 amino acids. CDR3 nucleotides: TGTGCCAGCAGCTTAACGACGGTGGCCTACGAGCAGTACTTC. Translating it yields CASSLTTVAYEQYF.

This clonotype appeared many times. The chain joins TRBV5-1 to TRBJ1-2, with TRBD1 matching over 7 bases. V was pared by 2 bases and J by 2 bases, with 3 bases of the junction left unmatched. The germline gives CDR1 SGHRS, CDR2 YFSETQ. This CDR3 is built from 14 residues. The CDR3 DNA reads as TGCGCCAGCAGCTTCCGGGACAGCAACTATGGCTACACCTTC. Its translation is CASSFRDSNYGYTF.

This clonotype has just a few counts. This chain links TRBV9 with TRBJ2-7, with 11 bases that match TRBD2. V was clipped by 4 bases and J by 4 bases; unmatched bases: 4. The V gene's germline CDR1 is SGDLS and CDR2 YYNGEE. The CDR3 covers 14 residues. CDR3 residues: CASSIAGGTYEQYF. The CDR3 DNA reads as TGTGCCAGCAGCATAGCGGGGGGGACATACGAGCAGTACTTC. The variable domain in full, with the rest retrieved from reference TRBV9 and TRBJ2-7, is DSGVTQTPKHLITATGQRVTLRCSPRSGDLSVYWYQQSLDQGLQFLIQYYNGEERAKGNILERFSAQQFPDLHSELNLSSLELGDSALYFCASSIAGGTYEQYFGPGTRLTVT.

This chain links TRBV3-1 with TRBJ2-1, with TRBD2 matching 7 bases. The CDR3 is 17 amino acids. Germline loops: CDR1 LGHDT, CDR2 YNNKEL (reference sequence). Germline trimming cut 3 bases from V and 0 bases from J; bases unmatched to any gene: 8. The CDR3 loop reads CASSQPLAASSYNEQFF. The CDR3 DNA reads TGTGCCAGCAGCCAGCCTCTAGCGGCGAGCTCCTACAATGAGCAGTTCTTC.

The CDR3 is CASSLVGGAAGAFF. DNA for the CDR3: TGTGCCAGCAGCTTAGTAGGAGGAGCGGCCGGGGCTTTCTTT. This rearrangement joins TRBV7-6 to TRBJ1-1; D remains ambiguous. This CDR3 is 14 amino acids long. Germline loops: CDR1 SGHVS, CDR2 FNYEAQ. Deletions cut 1 base from V and 11 bases from J, with 17 bases between. Full variable domain (missing parts from reference TRBV7-6 and TRBJ1-1): GAGVSQSPRYKVTKRGQDVALRCDPISGHVSLYWYRQALGQGPEFLTYFNYEAQQDKSGLPNDRFSAERPEGSISTLTIQRTEQRDSAMYRCASSLVGGAAGAFFGQGTRLTVV.

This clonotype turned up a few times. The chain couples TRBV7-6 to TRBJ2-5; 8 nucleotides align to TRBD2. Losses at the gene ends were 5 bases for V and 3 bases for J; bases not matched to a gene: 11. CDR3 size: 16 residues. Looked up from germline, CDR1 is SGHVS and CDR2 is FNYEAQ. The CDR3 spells CASSPTGPGLEETQYF. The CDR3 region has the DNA TGTGCCAGCAGCCCAACCGGGCCGGGACTAGAAGAGACCCAGTACTTC.

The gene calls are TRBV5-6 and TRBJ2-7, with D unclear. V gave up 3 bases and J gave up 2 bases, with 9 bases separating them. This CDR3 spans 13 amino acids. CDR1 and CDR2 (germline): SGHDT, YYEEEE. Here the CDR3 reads CASSSGSPYEQYF. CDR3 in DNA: TGTGCCAGCAGCTCTGGGTCGCCCTACGAGCAGTACTTC.